The clone carrying this T cell receptor (beta chain) was observed a handful of times. The antigen remains undetermined. The sample originates from a study of T-cell memory formation after mild COVID-19. Study-level findings and limits: That cross-reactive memory joined was suggested by some responding clones appearing in pre-infection memory. The main location of contracting CD4+ clones was CM and EM, and that of contracting CD8+ clones was EMRA.

TCRdb reprocessed the 5' RACE reads via MiXCR and lists one record per CDR3 protein. The sample lists about 470,000 distinct CDR3 sequences, around 27% occurring once. The trim removed 4 bases at V and 2 bases at J, leaving 8 bases unmatched. The CDR3 is 16 residues long. The germline gives CDR1 SGHRS, CDR2 YFSETQ. This sequence was found in an adult woman who had mild COVID-19 (a few samples of this study predate the infection). Cell type and time point are not known. Sequencing used PBMCs or a T cell subset sorted from them (not recorded which). The rearrangement uses TRBV5-1 and TRBJ2-3; 9 bases map to TRBD2. The CDR3 sequence is CASSAFSGGPTDTQYF. The CDR3 DNA is TGCGCCAGCAGCGCGTTTAGCGGGGGACCCACAGATACGCAGTATTTT.